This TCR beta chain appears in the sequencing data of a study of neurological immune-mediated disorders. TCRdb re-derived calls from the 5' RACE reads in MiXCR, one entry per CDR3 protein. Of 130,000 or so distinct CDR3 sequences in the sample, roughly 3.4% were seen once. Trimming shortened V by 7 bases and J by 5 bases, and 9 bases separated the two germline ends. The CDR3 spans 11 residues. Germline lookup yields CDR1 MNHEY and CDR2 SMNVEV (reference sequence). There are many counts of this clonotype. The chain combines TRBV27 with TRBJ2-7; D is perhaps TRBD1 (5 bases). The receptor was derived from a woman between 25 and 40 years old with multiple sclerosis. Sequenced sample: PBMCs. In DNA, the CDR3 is TGTGCCAGCACCCAGGGTAACGAGCAGTACTTC. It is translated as CASTQGNEQYF.